These 31 T cell receptor beta chains originate from one sample sequenced in a study of Ad26.COV2.S vaccination and SARS-CoV-2 variants (dated by TCRdb to the early 2020s). The treatment or condition tag for this specimen amounts to: about 20 received Ad26.COV2.S at low or high dose, single or two shots; roughly 5 received placebo; per-sample allocation not given. For vaccine and placebo recipients, repertoires were sequenced using samples collected on day 63 after the first injection. The library was built by means of the immunoSEQ multiplex PCR assay. The table comes from immuneACCESS by way of TCRdb, which keeps in-frame sequences with V and J called. Part of the clones is missing from these tables; in studies checked, under half for an unresolved V gene and the rest for unknown reasons. This sample gives hundreds of thousands of clones in total; around 89% of them show up just once. Approximately 1.5% of the sample comes from the top ten.

This material consisted of peripheral blood, taken in a trial of Ad26.COV2.S vaccine versus placebo. All receptors come from a person aged 18 to 65 who received the Ad26.COV2.S COVID-19 vaccine or a placebo.

This sequence joins TRBV3-1 (or the pseudogene TRBV3-2) and TRBJ2-5; 9 nucleotides align to TRBD2. The CDR3 totals 12 residues. Germline V gives CDR1 LGHDT, CDR2 YNNKEL (reference sequence). V trimming: 8 bases; J trimming: 5 bases; junction bases outside the gene matches: 3. As DNA, the CDR3 is TGTGCCAGCGGTCTAGCGGGGGAGACCCAGTACTTC. Its translation: CASGLAGETQYF.

The chain joins TRBV5-1 to TRBJ1-6, with a possible D match to TRBD1 (5 bases). The germline V gene has CDR1 SGHRS and CDR2 YFSETQ. The CDR3 totals 14 residues. V was shortened by 3 bases and J by 6 bases, with 10 bases between the two germline ends. Written as DNA, the CDR3 is TGCGCCAGCAGCTATGGGGACCCTAATTCACCCCTCCACTTT. Translated: CASSYGDPNSPLHF.

This chain joins TRBV6-5 and TRBJ2-7; TRBD2 matches 7 bases. CDR3 length: 16 residues. V was clipped by 0 bases and J by 2 bases; unmatched bases: 7. Germline CDR1 and CDR2: MNHEY and SVGAGI. CDR3 DNA sequence: TGTGCCAGCAGTTACTCGAGTCTAGCGGAGGCCTACGAGCAGTACTTC. It specifies CASSYSSLAEAYEQYF.

With respect to this clone: The same CDR3 arises from other DNA sequences in this sample as well. The chain links TRBV2 to TRBJ2-7; D is undetermined. The CDR3 extends over 10 amino acids. Trimming cost V 3 bases and J 3 bases, with 0 bases left between them. Germline V lookup: CDR1 SNHLY, CDR2 FYNNEI. DNA for the CDR3: TGTGCCAGCAGTGACTACGAGCAGTACTTC. Its translation is CASSDYEQYF.

On this clone: The sample holds other DNA sequences that translate to the same CDR3. V usage is TRBV7-2 and J usage is TRBJ2-3; D gene ambiguous. CDR1 and CDR2 from the germline V gene are SGHTA and FQGNSA. Trimming removed 5 bases at V and 2 bases at J, with 8 bases between. This CDR3 has 13 residues. CDR3 DNA: TGTGCCAGCAGCCTATCCCCCACAGATACGCAGTATTTT. Amino acids: CASSLSPTDTQYF.

Points on this clone: Other DNA sequences in this specimen translate into the identical CDR3. Here the CDR3 DNA reads TGTGCCTGGAGTGTTAGTTCTAATAGCAATCAGCCCCAGCATTTT. Residues: CAWSVSSNSNQPQHF. This chain joins TRBV30 and TRBJ1-5, with D hard to call. Germline CDR1 reads GTSNPN; CDR2 reads SVGIG (reference sequence). V lost 0 bases to trimming and J lost 0 bases, with 9 bases between them. CDR3 size: 15 residues. The variable domain in full, completed from reference TRBV30 and TRBJ1-5, reads SQTIHQWPATLVQPVGSPLSLECTVEGTSNPNLYWYRQAAGRGLQLLFYSVGIGQISSEVPQNLSASRPQDRQFILSSKKLLLSDSGFYLCAWSVSSNSNQPQHFGDGTRLSIL.

This clone was picked up one time. The chain joins TRBV6-2 or TRBV6-3 to TRBJ2-6; 9 bases line up with TRBD1. From germline, CDR1 is MNHEY and CDR2 SVGEGT. CDR3 length: 18 amino acids. With 6 bases clipped from V and 3 bases from J, the junction kept 12 bases outside the gene matches. DNA for the CDR3: TGTGCCAGCAGCCTTCGGCGGGACAGGGTATTTGGGGCCAACGTCCTGACTTTC. Encoded protein: CASSLRRDRVFGANVLTF.

The V call is TRBV2, the J call TRBJ1-1; tentatively, D is TRBD1 (6 bases). Germline CDR1 and CDR2: SNHLY and FYNNEI. This CDR3 is built from 18 residues. Trimming stripped 5 bases from V and 2 bases from J, with 24 bases between. CDR3 sequence (DNA): TGTGCCAGCAGTAGATATATCTTGGGGGGCGGTCTCAACACTGAAGCTTTCTTT. It specifies CASSRYILGGGLNTEAFF. Based on the CDR3 plus reference TRBV2 and TRBJ1-1, the full variable domain is EPEVTQTPSHQVTQMGQEVILRCVPISNHLYFYWYRQILGQKVEFLVSFYNNEISEKSEIFDDQFSVERPDGSNFTLKIRSTKLEDSAMYFCASSRYILGGGLNTEAFFGQGTRLTVV.

The genes are TRBV5-1 and TRBJ2-5; 7 nucleotides match TRBD1. Germline V lookup: CDR1 SGHRS, CDR2 YFSETQ. This CDR3 has 15 amino acids. The V and J ends lost 1 base and 4 bases, in that order; junction bases with no gene match: 7. CDR3 DNA: TGCGCCAGCAGCTTGCGACAGGGATTCCCAGAGACCCAGTACTTC. This gives the protein CASSLRQGFPETQYF.

The chain links TRBV2 to TRBJ2-2; 10 bases agree with TRBD1. Losses at the gene ends were 6 bases for V and 4 bases for J; bases not matched to a gene: 11. This CDR3 region has 17 residues. Germline V lookup: CDR1 SNHLY, CDR2 FYNNEI. The CDR3 region is CASRDRGFLVGTGELFF. CDR3 bases: TGTGCCAGCAGGGACAGGGGGTTTTTAGTAGGCACCGGGGAGCTGTTTTTT.

V and J are TRBV14 and TRBJ2-3; D is perhaps TRBD1 (6 bases). V was clipped by 3 bases and J by 1 base, with 14 bases between them. The CDR3 runs 16 residues. The germline V gene encodes CDR1 SGHDN and CDR2 FVKESK. The CDR3 DNA reads TGTGCCAGCAGCCAGTTACAGGGTAGGGGCACAGATACGCAGTATTTT. Its translation: CASSQLQGRGTDTQYF.

This chain uses TRBV29-1 with TRBJ1-5, with TRBD1 matching over 8 bases. Germline CDR1 reads SQVTM; CDR2 reads ANQGSEA. This CDR3 has 13 residues. V lost 7 bases and J lost 2; bases outside the gene matches: 4. CDR3 sequence: CSATTGGNQPQHF. The DNA for the CDR3 is TGCAGCGCTACGACAGGGGGCAATCAGCCCCAGCATTTT.

The rearrangement links TRBV14 to TRBJ2-7; D remains unclear. The CDR3 loop spans 11 amino acids. Germline V gene lookup returns CDR1 SGHDN and CDR2 FVKESK. V lost 8 bases and J lost 5, with 10 bases in between. The DNA of the CDR3 is TGTGCCAGCCGAAAGCTCCACGAGCAGTACTTC. Amino acids: CASRKLHEQYF.

Comments on this clone: The same CDR3 is also encoded by other DNA sequences in this sample. The chain carries TRBV19 and TRBJ1-1; D gene uncertain. The V end lost 1 base, the J end lost 0 bases, and 3 bases lay between the germline ends. The germline gives CDR1 LNHDA, CDR2 SQIVND (reference sequence). This CDR3 has 13 residues. DNA of the CDR3: TGTGCCAGTAGTATAGGGGTGAACACTGAAGCTTTCTTT. Its protein is CASSIGVNTEAFF.

The V gene is TRBV19, the J gene TRBJ1-5, with a possible D match to TRBD1 (5 bases). The V and J ends lost 5 bases and 4 bases respectively, with 12 bases between them. This CDR3 is built from 14 residues. CDR1 is LNHDA and CDR2 is SQIVND in the germline V gene (reference sequence). The CDR3 DNA follows: TGTGCCAGTAGTCCCCCACAGGAAAATCAGCCCCAGCATTTT. Translated: CASSPPQENQPQHF.

This chain connects TRBV24-1 to TRBJ1-5; no reliable D call. V lost 4 bases and J 1 base, leaving 10 bases between the germline ends. Germline loops: CDR1 KGHDR, CDR2 SFDVKD. The CDR3 runs to 15 residues. CDR3 sequence: CATSEMTASNQPQHF. In nucleotides, the CDR3 is TGTGCCACCAGTGAGATGACGGCCAGCAATCAGCCCCAGCATTTT.

The chain employs TRBV5-1 and TRBJ2-1; D call uncertain. Trimming took off 2 bases at V and 8 bases at J, with 14 bases between the two ends. The CDR3 sequence is 14 residues long. Germline lookup yields CDR1 SGHRS and CDR2 YFSETQ. CDR3 loop: CASSFPGRFDEQFF. Written as DNA, the CDR3 is TGCGCCAGCAGCTTCCCCGGGCGGTTTGATGAGCAGTTCTTC.

This rearrangement joins TRBV24-1 to TRBJ2-3; 9 bases align to TRBD1. The V segment lost 8 bases and the J segment 1 base; nucleotides outside the gene matches: 6. Germline loops: CDR1 KGHDR, CDR2 SFDVKD. CDR3 size: 15 residues. The CDR3 sequence is CATNPGTGRTDTQYF. The CDR3 coding sequence is TGTGCCACCAATCCCGGGACAGGGCGCACAGATACGCAGTATTTT.

The gene calls are TRBV24-1 and TRBJ2-2, with a tentative D call TRBD1 (6 bases). V lost 7 bases and J 7 bases, leaving 18 bases between the germline ends. Germline V gene data show CDR1 as KGHDR and CDR2 as SFDVKD. The CDR3 is 15 amino acids. In DNA, the CDR3 is TGTGCCACCAGCAGGATACAGGGTAACGGCGGGGAGCTGTTTTTT. Protein: CATSRIQGNGGELFF.

Turning to this clone: Other DNA sequences in the same sample also yield this CDR3. The chain employs TRBV3-1 (or the pseudogene TRBV3-2) and TRBJ2-7; D call uncertain. Germline V gene sequence: CDR1 LGHDT, CDR2 YNNKEL (reference sequence). The length of the CDR3 is 9 residues. V was shortened by 5 bases and J by 4 bases, with 0 bases between the two germline ends. The CDR3 protein is CASSYEQYF. As DNA, the CDR3 is TGTGCCAGCAGCTACGAGCAGTACTTC.

The CDR3 loop reads CASSPRGAGVSYTDTQYF. The CDR3 region has the DNA TGTGCCAGCAGCCCTAGGGGAGCGGGGGTTTCCTACACAGATACGCAGTATTTT. The chain combines TRBV7-9 with TRBJ2-3, with 8 bases fitting TRBD2. Germline CDR1 SEHNR, CDR2 FQNEAQ (reference sequence). The CDR3 is 18 amino acids. Germline trimming cut 5 bases from V and 2 bases from J; bases unmatched to any gene: 15.

This chain links TRBV7-2 with TRBJ2-7; maybe TRBD2 (5 bases). Germline lookup yields CDR1 SGHTA and CDR2 FQGNSA. V was shortened by 1 base and J by 5 bases, with 21 bases between the two germline ends. The CDR3 loop spans 17 amino acids. The CDR3 DNA sequence: TGTGCCAGCAGCTTAGTCCGACGGACTGTGGGCGAGGACGAGCAGTACTTC. Translation: CASSLVRRTVGEDEQYF.

This clone has just one count. The chain links TRBV27 to TRBJ1-4, with no clear D. The germline V gene has CDR1 MNHEY and CDR2 SMNVEV (reference sequence). Trimming took off 0 bases at V and 4 bases at J, with 9 bases between the two ends. The CDR3 loop spans 15 amino acids. CDR3 residues: CASSLSAGHNEKLFF. CDR3 in DNA: TGTGCCAGCAGTTTATCGGCCGGTCATAATGAAAAACTGTTTTTT.

The chain links TRBV6-6 to TRBJ1-2; TRBD1 matches at 7 bases. Germline V lookup: CDR1 MNHNY, CDR2 SVGAGI (reference sequence). The CDR3 spans 11 residues. Trimming took 10 bases from V and 3 from J; bases not matched to a gene: 2. The DNA for the CDR3 is TGTGCCACGCAGGGGGACTATGGCTACACCTTC. Its translation is CATQGDYGYTF.

The chain links TRBV2 to TRBJ2-2, with TRBD2 matching 10 bases. J was trimmed by 5 bases and V by 6 bases; bases with no gene match: 6. In germline, CDR1 is SNHLY, CDR2 FYNNEI. The CDR3 runs to 15 residues. The CDR3 DNA follows: TGTGCCAGCAGCTCAATAGCGGGGGGAACCGGGGAGCTGTTTTTT. Its translation is CASSSIAGGTGELFF.

This chain connects TRBV3-1 (or the pseudogene TRBV3-2) to TRBJ2-1; a possible D gene is TRBD2 (6 bases). V was pared by 2 bases and J by 2 bases, with 10 bases between. Germline V gene sequence: CDR1 LGHDT, CDR2 YNNKEL (reference sequence). This CDR3 contains 15 residues. The CDR3 nucleotides are TGTGCCAGCAGCCAACCGGGACTTACCTACAATGAGCAGTTCTTC. Translating it yields CASSQPGLTYNEQFF.

Points on this clone: Different DNA sequences within this sample yield the same CDR3. The rearrangement joins TRBV10-3 to TRBJ1-6, with a possible D match to TRBD1 (6 bases). V lost 2 bases, J lost 4 bases, and 9 bases lay in between. Germline loops: CDR1 ENHRY, CDR2 SYGVKD. The CDR3 contains 15 residues. Here the CDR3 DNA reads TGTGCCATCAGTGAGCTGGACAGTTATAATTCACCCCTCCACTTT. This encodes CAISELDSYNSPLHF.

The rearrangement uses TRBV6-4 and TRBJ1-2, with 7 bases identical to TRBD1. The V gene end was trimmed by 3 bases and the J gene end by 8 bases; junction bases not matched to a gene: 6. Germline V CDR1 and CDR2: MRHNA, SNTAGT. CDR3 length: 13 amino acids. CDR3 in amino acids: CASSEEGGLGYTF. The CDR3 DNA is TGTGCCAGCAGTGAGGAAGGGGGCCTGGGCTACACCTTC.

Points on this clone: The same CDR3 is also encoded by other DNA sequences in this sample. The rearrangement uses TRBV5-1 and TRBJ1-5; D remains ambiguous. V lost 0 bases and J 4 bases, leaving 8 bases between the germline ends. In germline, CDR1 is SGHRS, CDR2 YFSETQ. CDR3 length: 14 residues. The CDR3 reads CASSLGLPNQPQHF. The CDR3 nucleotides are TGCGCCAGCAGCTTGGGTCTCCCAAATCAGCCCCAGCATTTT.

The J gene is TRBJ2-5, the V gene TRBV10-2; D perhaps matches TRBD2 (6 bases). Per germline, CDR1 WSHSY and CDR2 SAAADI. The CDR3 has 13 residues. The ends were cut back, 2 bases at V and 4 bases at J, with 8 bases in the middle. This chain's CDR3 is CASSELGGETQYF. CDR3 nucleotide sequence: TGCGCCAGCAGTGAGCTGGGAGGAGAGACCCAGTACTTC.

The chain uses TRBV6-2 or TRBV6-3 and TRBJ1-5, with a possible D match to TRBD1 (6 bases). In germline, CDR1 is MNHEY, CDR2 SVGEGT. Trimming took off 2 bases at V and 7 bases at J, with 12 bases between the two ends. The CDR3 totals 14 residues. DNA of the CDR3: TGTGCCAGCAGTTACGGCGGGGGGCGACAGCCCCAGCATTTT. Its protein is CASSYGGGRQPQHF.